A selection of T cell receptor beta chains follows, all from one sample in a study of T-cell reconstitution after alpha-beta-depleted transplantation in children. From the PCR reads, TCRdb called clonotypes with MiXCR, one entry per CDR3 protein. The profile shows 540,000 or so distinct CDR3 sequences, 23% of them singletons. Here the sequenced sample was PBMCs, mostly from graft donor cells, taken 360 days after TCRalphabeta/CD19-depleted stem cell transplant. These receptors all come from a boy in the first two years of life who had a stem cell transplant for acute myeloid leukemia, so the T cells may come from the graft donor. Both conserved end residues are part of each CDR3. Fields, in order: CDR3 DNA, CDR3 protein, D gene, V gene, clone size, J gene. A D gene is named only where the DNA matches it firmly. The size entry is marked missing in some rows and otherwise reads once, few, many or a size class.

TGTGCCAGCAGTCGTCCGGGGGTTTCCGGGGAGCTGTTTTTT | CASSRPGVSGELFF | NA | TRBV12-3/TRBV12-4 | few | TRBJ2-2
TGCAGTGGAAAGACGGGGGGGCCGGAGACCCAGTACTTC | CSGKTGGPETQYF | TRBD2 | TRBV20-1 | many | TRBJ2-5
TGCAGTGCTAGAGTGTTAACGTTGGGCGCAGATGGCTACACCTTC | CSARVLTLGADGYTF | NA | TRBV20-1 | few | TRBJ1-2
TGTGCCAGCAGCTGGGACGGGGGGGACTATGGCTACACCTTC | CASSWDGGDYGYTF | NA | TRBV11-2 | NA | TRBJ1-2
TGCAGCGCAAGGGTGGTGAAGGACAGGGGGCACGAGCAGTACTTC | CSARVVKDRGHEQYF | TRBD1 | TRBV29-1 | few | TRBJ2-7
TGTGCCAGCAGTTTGGGGGAAAACCAGCCCCAGCATTTT | CASSLGENQPQHF | NA | TRBV12-3/TRBV12-4 | many | TRBJ1-5
TGTGCCAGCAGTACTTACCTCAATGAGCAGTTCTTC | CASSTYLNEQFF | NA | TRBV5-4 | many | TRBJ2-1
TGCGCCAGCAGCTTGGGACAGGCCGCGAGTGAGCAGTTCTTC | CASSLGQAASEQFF | NA | TRBV5-1 | few | TRBJ2-1
TGCGCCAGCAGCTTGGTGTCAGGAGGGCAGGCCGGGGAGCTGTTTTTT | CASSLVSGGQAGELFF | NA | TRBV5-1 | NA | TRBJ2-2
TGTGCCAGCACTTATCACACAGGAGAGGGCACAGATACGCAGTATTTT | CASTYHTGEGTDTQYF | NA | TRBV5-6 | once | TRBJ2-3
TGCAGTGCTAGAATTAGAGATGGGGATAATTCACCCCTCCACTTT | CSARIRDGDNSPLHF | NA | TRBV20-1 | few | TRBJ1-6
TGTGCCAGCAGCCCTCGGACTAGCGGGGTGATCACAGATACGCAGTATTTT | CASSPRTSGVITDTQYF | TRBD2 | TRBV7-8 | NA | TRBJ2-3
TGTGCCAGCAGCGGAGGGGGAGGATTGACAGGGAACTATGGCTACACCTTC | CASSGGGGLTGNYGYTF | TRBD1 | TRBV28 | NA | TRBJ1-2